This TCR beta chain stems from a study of Ad26.COV2.S vaccination and SARS-CoV-2 variants. Overall study context: Ad26.COV2.S given intramuscularly, once or twice 56 days apart. Points from the study as a whole: Vaccine and placebo recipients had comparable breadth of non-spike TCRs. Participants in the vaccine arm had higher spike-specific TCR breadth; placebo recipients had lower.

V lost 1 base to trimming and J lost 3 bases, with 11 bases between them. The CDR3 loop spans 14 amino acids. CDR1 is GTSNPN, CDR2 SVGIG, per germline (reference sequence). Treatment of the sample: about 20 received Ad26.COV2.S at low or high dose, single or two shots; about 5 received placebo; per-sample allocation not given. Sampling occurred on day 63 after the first vaccine or placebo injection. As for this clone: What it recognizes is unknown.

Profiling relied on immunoSEQ multiplex PCR, and the TCRdb table lists in-frame clones only, not all of them. The sample has 400,000 to 450,000 clones; around nine tenths are singletons. This receptor was obtained from a person between 18 and 59 years old who received the Ad26.COV2.S COVID-19 vaccine or a placebo. The sequenced sample was peripheral blood, obtained in a trial of Ad26.COV2.S vaccine versus placebo. This chain uses TRBV30 with TRBJ2-3; D might be TRBD2 (6 bases). For the CDR3, the DNA is TGTGCCTGGAGTGGGGGGGTGGAGACAGATACGCAGTATTTT. Translation: CAWSGGVETDTQYF.